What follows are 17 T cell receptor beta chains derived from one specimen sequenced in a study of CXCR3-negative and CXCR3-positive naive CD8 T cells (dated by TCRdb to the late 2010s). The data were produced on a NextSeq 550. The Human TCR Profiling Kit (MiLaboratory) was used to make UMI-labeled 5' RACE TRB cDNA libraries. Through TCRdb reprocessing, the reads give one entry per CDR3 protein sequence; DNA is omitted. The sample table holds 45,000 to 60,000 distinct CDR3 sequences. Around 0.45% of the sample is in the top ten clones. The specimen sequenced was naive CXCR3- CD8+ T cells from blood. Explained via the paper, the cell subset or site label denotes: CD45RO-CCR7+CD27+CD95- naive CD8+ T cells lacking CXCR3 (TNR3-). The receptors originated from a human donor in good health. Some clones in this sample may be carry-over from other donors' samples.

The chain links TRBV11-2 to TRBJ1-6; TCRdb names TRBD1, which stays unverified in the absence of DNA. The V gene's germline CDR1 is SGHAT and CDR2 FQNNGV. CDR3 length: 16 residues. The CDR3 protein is CASSSWEQGLDSPLHF.

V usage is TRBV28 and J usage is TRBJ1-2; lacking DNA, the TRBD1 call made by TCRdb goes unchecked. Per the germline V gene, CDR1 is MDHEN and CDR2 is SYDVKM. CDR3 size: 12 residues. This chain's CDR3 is CASSLDTAGYTF.

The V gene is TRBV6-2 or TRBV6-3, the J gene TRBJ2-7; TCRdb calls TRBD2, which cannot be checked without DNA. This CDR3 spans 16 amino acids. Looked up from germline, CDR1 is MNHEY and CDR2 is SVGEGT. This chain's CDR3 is CASRTMGLAGGHEQYF.

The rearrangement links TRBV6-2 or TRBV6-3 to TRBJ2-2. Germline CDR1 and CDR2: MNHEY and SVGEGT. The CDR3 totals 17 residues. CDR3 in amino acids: CASSYSRWRTNTGELFF.

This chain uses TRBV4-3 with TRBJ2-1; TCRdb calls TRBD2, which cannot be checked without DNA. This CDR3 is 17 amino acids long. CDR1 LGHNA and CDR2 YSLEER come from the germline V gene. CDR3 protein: CASSYTPGGGAFNEQFF.

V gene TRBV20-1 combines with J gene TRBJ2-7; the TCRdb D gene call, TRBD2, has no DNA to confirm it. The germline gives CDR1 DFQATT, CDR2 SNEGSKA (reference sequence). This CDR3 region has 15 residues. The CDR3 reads CSARGREKWADEQYF.

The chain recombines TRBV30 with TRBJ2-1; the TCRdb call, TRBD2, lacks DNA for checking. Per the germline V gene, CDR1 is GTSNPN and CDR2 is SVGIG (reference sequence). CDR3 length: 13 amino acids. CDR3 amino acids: CAWSSTGLAELFF.

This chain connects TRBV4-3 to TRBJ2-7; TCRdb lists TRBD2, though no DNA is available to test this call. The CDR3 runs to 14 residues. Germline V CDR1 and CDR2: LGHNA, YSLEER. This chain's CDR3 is CASSPRDSSYEQYF.

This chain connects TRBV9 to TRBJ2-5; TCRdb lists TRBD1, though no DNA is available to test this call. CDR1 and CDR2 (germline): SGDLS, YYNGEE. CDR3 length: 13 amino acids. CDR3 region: CASSVGGTETQYF. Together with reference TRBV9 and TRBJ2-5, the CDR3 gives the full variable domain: DSGVTQTPKHLITATGQRVTLRCSPRSGDLSVYWYQQSLDQGLQFLIQYYNGEERAKGNILERFSAQQFPDLHSELNLSSLELGDSALYFCASSVGGTETQYFGPGTRLLVL.

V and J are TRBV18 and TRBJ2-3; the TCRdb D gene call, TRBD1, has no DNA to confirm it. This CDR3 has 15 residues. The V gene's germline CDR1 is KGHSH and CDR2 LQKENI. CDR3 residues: CASSPGTVGTDTQYF.

CDR3 sequence: CASSRRIRDRAQETQYF. The chain combines TRBV12-3 or TRBV12-4 with TRBJ2-5; TCRdb's assignment of TRBD1 cannot be checked, as there is no DNA. The CDR3 totals 17 residues.

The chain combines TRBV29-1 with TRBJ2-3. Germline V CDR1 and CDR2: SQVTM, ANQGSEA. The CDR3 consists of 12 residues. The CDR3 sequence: CSALTSKDTQYF.

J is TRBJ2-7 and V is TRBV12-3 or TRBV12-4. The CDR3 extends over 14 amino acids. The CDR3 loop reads CASCAAGRAYEQYF.

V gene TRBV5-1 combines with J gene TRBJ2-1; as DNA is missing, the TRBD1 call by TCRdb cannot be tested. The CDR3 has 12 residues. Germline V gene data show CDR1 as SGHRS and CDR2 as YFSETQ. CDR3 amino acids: CASSSRVNEQFF.

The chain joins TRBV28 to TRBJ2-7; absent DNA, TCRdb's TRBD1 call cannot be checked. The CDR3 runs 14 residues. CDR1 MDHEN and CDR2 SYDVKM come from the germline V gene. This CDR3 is CASRKTGSDYEQYF.

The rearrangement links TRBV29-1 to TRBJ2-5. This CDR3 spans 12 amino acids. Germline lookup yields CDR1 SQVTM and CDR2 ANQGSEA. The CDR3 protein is CSVDFLSGGQYF.

CDR3 region: CASSFGGWDQETQYF. J is TRBJ2-5 and V is TRBV12-3 or TRBV12-4; the TCRdb call, TRBD1, lacks DNA for checking. This CDR3 region has 15 residues.